These 21 T cell receptor beta chains share one sample of origin, sequenced in a study of control samples from healthy donors and cancer patients (dated by TCRdb to about 2020). Libraries were built with the immunoSEQ multiplex PCR assay. Here the immuneACCESS table is served through TCRdb, limited to in-frame sequences with V and J called. Missing clones are a known gap in these copies; in checked studies unresolved V genes cover under half, and the rest lacks a known reason. The sample records some 40,000 clones, about 83% of which are singletons. The top ten clonotypes cover around a fifth of the sample. The sequenced sample consisted of PBMCs. The receptors stem from a woman aged 60-75 years with lung cancer.

This rearrangement joins TRBV6-5 to TRBJ2-1; D call uncertain. Germline values: CDR1 MNHEY, CDR2 SVGAGI. This CDR3 contains 15 residues. The ends were cut back, 6 bases at V and 3 bases at J, with 15 bases in the middle. CDR3 sequence: CASSPGIFVYNEQFF. Written as DNA, the CDR3 is TGTGCCAGCAGCCCGGGCATTTTCGTCTACAATGAGCAGTTCTTC.

There are a few counts of this clone. The chain carries TRBV27 and TRBJ2-5; D gene ambiguous. V was pared by 5 bases and J by 2 bases, with 9 bases between. CDR1 MNHEY and CDR2 SMNVEV come from the germline V gene (reference sequence). The CDR3 is 13 residues long. The CDR3 region has the DNA TGTGCCAGCAGTCTCAACCTTCAAGAGACCCAGTACTTC. It is translated as CASSLNLQETQYF.

The chain joins TRBV7-8 to TRBJ2-5; D not certain. The CDR3 totals 14 residues. V was shortened by 1 base and J by 3 bases, with 9 bases between the two germline ends. CDR1 is SGHVS, CDR2 FQNEAQ, per germline. CDR3 sequence (DNA): TGTGCCAGCAGCTTAGGGACGGTAGAAGAGACCCAGTACTTC. Amino acid sequence: CASSLGTVEETQYF.

The chain links TRBV4-2 to TRBJ1-3; the D is unclear. Trimming removed 0 bases at V and 8 bases at J, with 11 bases between. Germline-derived CDR1 and CDR2 are LGHNA and YNFKEQ. The CDR3 is 14 residues long. CDR3 bases: TGTGCCAGCAGCCAAGAAGGGATCCTGTACACCATATATTTT. Protein: CASSQEGILYTIYF.

This clone was seen a single time. The V call is TRBV5-1, the J call TRBJ2-5, with D perhaps TRBD1 (5 bases). The CDR3 is 14 amino acids. V gave up 4 bases and J gave up 7 bases, with 17 bases separating them. The germline V gene encodes CDR1 SGHRS and CDR2 YFSETQ. The CDR3 nucleotides read TGCGCCAGCAGCAAGGACACGTCGTTGGGGACCCAGTACTTC. Translating gives CASSKDTSLGTQYF.

The rearrangement joins TRBV3-1 (or the pseudogene TRBV3-2) to TRBJ1-1, with a possible D match to TRBD1 (5 bases). The CDR3 extends over 15 amino acids. The germline V gene has CDR1 LGHDT and CDR2 YNNKEL (reference sequence). Trimming removed 4 bases from V and 1 base from J, with 13 bases in between. The CDR3: CASSRATVKNTEAFF. The CDR3 bases are TGTGCCAGCAGCCGAGCGACAGTAAAGAACACTGAAGCTTTCTTT.

The chain employs TRBV19 and TRBJ2-2; D gene uncertain. CDR3 length equals 13 residues. Germline V gene sequence: CDR1 LNHDA, CDR2 SQIVND (reference sequence). V shed 5 bases and J shed 4 bases, with 8 bases lying between them. The CDR3 is CASSSSLTGELFF. DNA for the CDR3: TGTGCCAGTAGTTCGAGCCTCACCGGGGAGCTGTTTTTT.

The chain links TRBV20-1 to TRBJ1-1; tentatively, D is TRBD1 (5 bases). CDR1 is DFQATT and CDR2 is SNEGSKA in the germline V gene (reference sequence). The CDR3 is made up of 13 amino acids. The V and J ends lost 3 bases and 4 bases respectively, with 12 bases between them. In DNA, the CDR3 is TGCAGTGCTAGTGTAGGGGCGGGCACTGAAGCTTTCTTT. As protein: CSASVGAGTEAFF.

V is TRBV3-1 (or the pseudogene TRBV3-2) and J is TRBJ2-5; tentative D call: TRBD1 (6 bases). This CDR3 spans 14 amino acids. The V gene's germline CDR1 is LGHDT and CDR2 YNNKEL (reference sequence). V lost 1 base and J lost 1, with 7 bases in between. CDR3 sequence: CASSQGDIQETQYF. The CDR3 DNA follows: TGTGCCAGCAGCCAAGGGGACATCCAAGAGACCCAGTACTTC.

The chain uses TRBV7-3 and TRBJ1-2; TRBD1 aligns across 7 bases. The CDR3 spans 15 residues. The J segment lost 7 bases and the V segment lost 1 base, leaving 9 bases of the junction unmatched. Germline assignment: CDR1 SGHTA and CDR2 FQGTGA. The chain's CDR3 is CASSLNPGQEVGYTF. CDR3 DNA: TGTGCCAGCAGCTTAAATCCCGGACAGGAAGTTGGCTACACCTTC.

This clone appeared a few times. The chain links TRBV7-3 to TRBJ2-2, with a possible D match to TRBD1 (6 bases). The CDR3 is 15 residues long. Per the germline V gene, CDR1 is SGHTA and CDR2 is FQGTGA. V lost 8 bases, J lost 2 bases, and 15 bases lay in between. The CDR3 sequence: CASAPQGFNTGELFF. DNA for the CDR3: TGTGCCAGCGCGCCCCAGGGGTTTAACACCGGGGAGCTGTTTTTT.

This clone was detected only once. The chain has TRBV15 and TRBJ1-1; perhaps TRBD1 as D (6 bases). The ends were cut back, 4 bases at V and 3 bases at J, with 15 bases in the middle. The CDR3 loop spans 15 amino acids. Germline assignment: CDR1 LNHNV and CDR2 YYDKDF (reference sequence). CDR3 nucleotides: TGTGCCACCAGCATGCGGGTGGGGGGCGACACTGAAGCTTTCTTT. Translated, it gives CATSMRVGGDTEAFF.

The V gene is TRBV5-1, the J gene TRBJ2-3, with 9 bases identical to TRBD2. The CDR3 totals 14 residues. Germline V gene sequence: CDR1 SGHRS, CDR2 YFSETQ. The J segment lost 3 bases and the V segment lost 7 bases, leaving 6 bases of the junction unmatched. The CDR3 DNA is TGCGCCAGCGTTCCCAGCGGGGGGACAGATACGCAGTATTTT. Protein product: CASVPSGGTDTQYF.

The J gene is TRBJ2-2, the V gene TRBV4-2, with 7 bases lining up with TRBD2. V dropped 0 bases and J dropped 3; count of bases not matched to a gene: 4. This CDR3 has 16 amino acids. Looked up from germline, CDR1 is LGHNA and CDR2 is YNFKEQ. The chain's CDR3 is CASSQEGLGHTGELFF. For the CDR3, the DNA is TGTGCCAGCAGCCAAGAAGGACTAGGGCACACCGGGGAGCTGTTTTTT.

The V and J genes are TRBV12-5 and TRBJ2-7; D gene unclear. From germline, CDR1 is LGHNT and CDR2 FRNRAP. The V gene lost 1 base and the J gene lost 6 bases, with 10 bases spanning the gap. The CDR3 is 13 amino acids. As DNA, the CDR3 is TGTGCTAGTGGTTTGGGGGCAGGTCGCGAGCAGTACTTC. The encoded protein is CASGLGAGREQYF.

By share of the sample, this clone is medium-sized. The rearrangement links TRBV5-1 to TRBJ2-1; 7 bases line up with TRBD2. V lost 2 bases to trimming and J lost 4 bases; unmatched junction nucleotides: 3. This CDR3 region has 14 residues. The V gene's germline CDR1 is SGHRS and CDR2 YFSETQ. DNA of the CDR3: TGCGCCAGCAGCTTAGCGGGGCAATACAATGAGCAGTTCTTC. Translated, it gives CASSLAGQYNEQFF.

In nucleotides, the CDR3 is TGTGCCAGCAGCCCCGCGAGGGGGGAGGGCCAGTACTTC. The encoded protein is CASSPARGEGQYF. This sequence joins TRBV6-5 and TRBJ2-5; possibly TRBD2 for D (7 bases). Germline CDR1 is MNHEY and CDR2 is SVGAGI. Trimming pared 6 bases from V and 10 bases from J, leaving 18 bases between. This CDR3 comprises 13 residues.

The chain combines TRBV9 with TRBJ1-2; tentative D call: TRBD1 (5 bases). This CDR3 has 15 residues. With 3 bases removed from V and 4 bases from J, the gap between germline ends came to 16 bases. Germline V CDR1 and CDR2: SGDLS, YYNGEE. The CDR3 sequence is CASSASGLGRYGYTF. The CDR3 DNA reads as TGTGCCAGCAGCGCCTCGGGACTCGGACGCTATGGCTACACCTTC. The full variable domain, in which reference TRBV9 and TRBJ1-2 provide the parts outside the CDR3, is DSGVTQTPKHLITATGQRVTLRCSPRSGDLSVYWYQQSLDQGLQFLIQYYNGEERAKGNILERFSAQQFPDLHSELNLSSLELGDSALYFCASSASGLGRYGYTFGSGTRLTVV.

This chain joins TRBV7-2 and TRBJ1-3; D call uncertain. The V gene lost 5 bases and the J gene lost 0 bases, with 8 bases spanning the gap. This CDR3 region has 14 residues. Per the germline V gene, CDR1 is SGHTA and CDR2 is FQGNSA. The CDR3 spells CASSATFSGNTIYF. CDR3 in DNA: TGTGCCAGCAGCGCTACCTTCTCTGGAAACACCATATATTTT.

The rearrangement links TRBV12-3 or TRBV12-4 to TRBJ1-1, with D unresolved. V was trimmed by 4 bases and J by 3 bases, leaving 0 bases between them. The length of the CDR3 is 10 residues. The CDR3 DNA follows: TGTGCCAGCAGTTACACTGAAGCTTTCTTT. Its protein is CASSYTEAFF.

The chain employs TRBV27 and TRBJ2-7; D could derive from TRBD1 or TRBD2 (5 bases each). Germline CDR1 MNHEY, CDR2 SMNVEV (reference sequence). The CDR3 has 16 residues. V was cut by 5 bases and J by 2 bases, with 19 bases left in between. The CDR3 spells CASSLQTGTGTYEQYF. Written as DNA, the CDR3 is TGTGCCAGCAGTCTCCAAACCGGGACGGGGACCTACGAGCAGTACTTC.